The rows below give T cell receptor beta chains drawn from one sample of a study of blood T cells in healthy people across ages. TCRdb re-derived calls from the 5' RACE reads in MiXCR, one entry per CDR3 protein. The sample includes roughly 1,500,000 distinct CDR3 sequences, 42% seen only once; the top ten take roughly 8.2%. Sequencing was performed on blood. These receptors were collected from a woman aged 18-29 years in good health. Both conserved end residues are part of each CDR3. The D gene is left open where the match is weak. Only part of the rows carry a size: once, few, many, or a class if the clone is expanded.

J | size | V | D | DNA | CDR3
TRBJ2-7 | few | TRBV9 | . | TGTGCCAGCAGCCCTCGAACCGGGACCTCCTCCTACGAGCAGTACTTC | CASSPRTGTSSYEQYF
TRBJ2-1 | . | TRBV6-1 | TRBD2 | TGTGCCAGCAGTGAAGGACTAGCGGGGAAGTTCTTC | CASSEGLAGKFF
TRBJ2-3 | . | TRBV5-6 | TRBD2 | TGTGCCAGCAGCCGCGGGAGTCGGGCAGATACGCAGTATTTT | CASSRGSRADTQYF
TRBJ2-3 | many | TRBV11-2 | . | TGTGCCAGCAGCTTAGGAGGGGCAGTCCGGAATCCGCAGTATTTT | CASSLGGAVRNPQYF
TRBJ2-3 | . | TRBV5-6 | . | TGTGCCAGCAGCTTGGATAAAACTACCGCGACCGATACGCAGTATTTT | CASSLDKTTATDTQYF
TRBJ2-1 | few | TRBV20-1 | . | TGCAGTATGGGGGCTAGCCTCAATGAGCAGTTCTTC | CSMGASLNEQFF
TRBJ1-1 | few | TRBV20-1 | TRBD1 | TGCAGTGCTAGGCGACAGGGGCTTAACACTGAAGCTTTCTTT | CSARRQGLNTEAFF
TRBJ2-3 | few | TRBV9 | TRBD2 | TGTGCCAGCAGCGTAGCTGAGGCTAGCGGGGGAGATACGCAGTATTTT | CASSVAEASGGDTQYF
TRBJ1-6 | . | TRBV6-5 | . | TGTGCCAGCAGTTACTCGAAATTTTCACCCCCCCACTTT | CASSYSKFSPPHF
TRBJ1-1 | . | TRBV7-3 | . | TGTGCCAGCAACCCTATCGGGAGGGGGGACACTGAAGCTTTCTTT | CASNPIGRGDTEAFF
TRBJ2-3 | . | TRBV5-1 | . | TGCGCCAGCAGTACGTCCGAGGATACGCAGTATTTT | CASSTSEDTQYF
TRBJ2-5 | . | TRBV4-1 | . | TGCGCCAGCAGCCAAGTGGCTGGAATGAGGGAAGAGACCCAGTACTTC | CASSQVAGMREETQYF
TRBJ2-2 | . | TRBV6-4 | . | TGTGCCAGCAGTGAAGTTAGTGGTGGCGGGGAGCTGTTTTTT | CASSEVSGGGELFF
TRBJ1-1 | . | TRBV5-1 | . | TGCGCCAGCAGCCGCCTGGAGCCGAACACTGAAGCTTTCTTT | CASSRLEPNTEAFF
TRBJ2-7 | many | TRBV4-1 | TRBD1 | TGCGCCAGCAGCCATCCGGGACAGGGGACCTACGAGCAGTACTTC | CASSHPGQGTYEQYF
TRBJ2-3 | few | TRBV4-2 | . | TGTGCCAGCAGCCAAGGGGGAGACTACACACTTAGCACAGATACGCAGTATTTT | CASSQGGDYTLSTDTQYF
TRBJ2-1 | . | TRBV7-8 | TRBD1 | TGTGCCAGCAGCTTAGCGCCCACACCGGGACAGGGATTGAGGCAGTTCTTC | CASSLAPTPGQGLRQFF
TRBJ2-7 | . | TRBV6-6 | TRBD2 | TGTGCCAGCGAATCCGACGCGGAAGCGGGGGGGCCCTACGAGCAGTACTTC | CASESDAEAGGPYEQYF
TRBJ2-6 | . | TRBV27 | . | TGTGCCAGCAGATCCCACTCTGGGGCCAACGCCCTGACTTTC | CASRSHSGANALTF
TRBJ2-5 | once | TRBV2 | . | TGTGCCAGCAGGGGGCCGGGTTACGAGACCCAGTACTTC | CASRGPGYETQYF
TRBJ2-3 | few | TRBV7-2 | . | TGTGCCAGCCAACGGGTCTCCGGCACAGATACGCAGTATTTT | CASQRVSGTDTQYF
TRBJ2-7 | . | TRBV3-1 | . | TGTGCCAGCAGCCAAGCGGACCGCGGGCAGTACTTC | CASSQADRGQYF
TRBJ2-7 | once | TRBV6-6 | TRBD2 | TGTGCCAGCAGTCCCCGGAGTAGCGGGGTTTACGAGCAGTACTTC | CASSPRSSGVYEQYF
TRBJ2-4 | many | TRBV6-1 | TRBD1 | TGTGCCAGCAGTGAAGCCGGGACAGGGGCCAAAAACATTCAGTACTTC | CASSEAGTGAKNIQYF
TRBJ2-7 | few | TRBV14 | . | TGTGCCAGCAGCCAAGACCGACACTCATACGAGCAGTACTTC | CASSQDRHSYEQYF
TRBJ2-6 | . | TRBV10-3 | . | TGTGCCATCAGTGAAGGCCGCCAGGGCTCTGGGGCCAACGTCCCGACTTTC | CAISEGRQGSGANVPTF
TRBJ1-4 | few | TRBV7-2 | . | TGTGCCAGCAGTCCCGACTGGCGAGAAAAACTGTTTTTT | CASSPDWREKLFF
TRBJ2-7 | few | TRBV20-1 | TRBD1 | TGCAGTGCTAGAGATCAGGGACAGGGGTCGTACTACGAGCAGTACTTC | CSARDQGQGSYYEQYF
TRBJ2-1 | . | TRBV12-3/TRBV12-4 | . | TGTGCCAGCAGTAGAGGACTGCCGGCCCTCAATGAGCAGTTCTTC | CASSRGLPALNEQFF
TRBJ2-5 | few | TRBV6-5 | . | TGTGCCAGCAGACGCGGCTTCCTAGGGGAGACCCAGTACTTC | CASRRGFLGETQYF
TRBJ2-7 | . | TRBV12-3/TRBV12-4 | . | TGTGCCAGCAGTATCCCCGGACACCCCAACGAGCAGTACTTC | CASSIPGHPNEQYF
TRBJ1-1 | . | TRBV9 | . | TGTGCCAGCAGCGTTGGTGCAGGGTTGGGGAACACTGAAGCTTTCTTT | CASSVGAGLGNTEAFF
TRBJ2-2 | . | TRBV21-1 | . | TGTGCCAGCAGCCCAAGGGGGACGGATGACTCTTGGGGCGGGGAGCTGTTTTTT | CASSPRGTDDSWGGELFF
TRBJ1-3 | . | TRBV6-1 | . | TGTGCCGGACTCCCGGACTCTGGAAACACCATATATTTT | CAGLPDSGNTIYF
TRBJ1-2 | . | TRBV7-9 | . | TGTGCCAGCAGCCCTAATCCCAGGTTGGGCTATGGCTACACCTTC | CASSPNPRLGYGYTF
TRBJ2-7 | . | TRBV5-1 | TRBD2 | TGCGCCAGCAGCTTAGCGGGAGGCAAATCCTACGAGCAGTACTTC | CASSLAGGKSYEQYF
TRBJ1-2 | few | TRBV5-1 | . | TGCGCCAGCAGCGAGTCATTCCGGGTAGGAAACTATGGCTACACCTTC | CASSESFRVGNYGYTF
TRBJ1-2 | few | TRBV3-1 | . | TGTGCCAGCAGCCACCTGGACGGAGGGGATGGCTACACCTTC | CASSHLDGGDGYTF
TRBJ2-7 | . | TRBV3-1 | . | TGTGCCAGCAGCCCCGCGGAGGGGAGCTCCTACGAGCAGTACTTC | CASSPAEGSSYEQYF
TRBJ1-1 | . | TRBV13 | TRBD1 | TGTGCCAGCAGCCTTCAGGGGGCCGCGAGGAACACTGAAGCTTTCTTT | CASSLQGAARNTEAFF
TRBJ1-5 | . | TRBV4-1 | . | TGCGCCAGCAGCCAAGTTGGAATGAGCAGCAATCAGCCCCAGCATTTT | CASSQVGMSSNQPQHF
TRBJ1-5 | . | TRBV20-1 | . | TGCAGTGCTAGTTTGACAGCAGATCAGCCCCAGCATTTT | CSASLTADQPQHF
TRBJ2-2 | . | TRBV14 | . | TGTGCCAGCAGCCAGCGACCTCCTACCCAGAGCGGAAACACCGGGGAGCTGTTTTTT | CASSQRPPTQSGNTGELFF
TRBJ2-5 | few | TRBV10-3 | . | TGTGCCATCAAGGACAGTACCCAAGAGACCCAGTACTTC | CAIKDSTQETQYF
TRBJ2-1 | few | TRBV29-1 | TRBD2 | TGCAGCGGCACCACTAGCGGGGGGGGTTCTTACAATGAGCAGTTCTTC | CSGTTSGGGSYNEQFF
TRBJ1-2 | few | TRBV25-1 | . | TGTGCCAGCACCAGGGAGACAGCCTATGGCTACACCTTC | CASTRETAYGYTF
TRBJ1-2 | few | TRBV12-3/TRBV12-4 | . | TGTGCCAGCAGTTTCCTGGAGACCAACTATGGCTACACCTTC | CASSFLETNYGYTF
TRBJ2-3 | . | TRBV24-1 | . | TGTGCCACCAGTGATTTGACGGGGTTAGATACGCAGTATTTT | CATSDLTGLDTQYF
TRBJ2-1 | . | TRBV4-1 | TRBD2 | TGCGCCAGCAGCCAGGGACTAGCGAGATCGAAAAGCAATGAGCAGTTCTTC | CASSQGLARSKSNEQFF
TRBJ1-2 | . | TRBV3-1 | . | TGTGCCAGCAGGCCCGGGGCGTGGAGGGGCCGGGGCTACACCTTC | CASRPGAWRGRGYTF
TRBJ2-1 | . | TRBV6-5 | . | TGTGCCAGCAATTCAGAGGGCAATGAGCAGTTCTTC | CASNSEGNEQFF